A selection of T cell receptor beta chains follows, all from one sample in a study of cytomegalovirus exposure and HLA in healthy donors. The repertoire was sequenced with immunoSEQ multiplex PCR; TCRdb's copy has only in-frame clones and lacks some. The table includes about 110,000 clones, roughly 82% detected once. Source material: PBMCs. The origin of the receptors is a male donor in good health and CMV-seropositive. Both conserved end residues are part of each CDR3.

TRBJ1-3,TRBV9,CASSVGPSVWGSRTARFSGNTIYF
TRBJ1-2,TRBV4-3,CASSQDSRVDNYGYTF
TRBJ2-7,TRBV7-3,CASSLNFRTAPIEYF
TRBJ2-2,TRBV4-3,CASSQTSGSTGELFF
TRBJ2-1,TRBV5-4,CASSLAVRVHEQFF
TRBJ2-1,TRBV7-8,CASSLLAGYNEQFF
TRBJ2-7,TRBV13,CASSLIRDRVYEQYF
TRBJ1-1,TRBV4-3,CASSQDTGTAEAFF
TRBJ1-2,TRBV5-1,CASSFDRGKDGYTF
TRBJ2-2,TRBV5-1,CASSQLETGELFF
TRBJ2-7,TRBV5-6,CASSPEPTGDSYEQYF
TRBJ1-2,TRBV19,CASRDGTGGHYGYTF
TRBJ2-7,TRBV28,CASLKTGTLYEQYF
TRBJ2-7,TRBV6-1,CASSELVGPGLEQYF
TRBJ1-5,TRBV7-2,CASSTQGYGQPQHF
TRBJ2-1,TRBV4-1,CASSHVPVNEQFF
TRBJ2-7,TRBV27,CASSPRDRGYEQYF
TRBJ2-7,TRBV7-9,CASNLGTSVAYEQYF
TRBJ1-5,TRBV15,CATSRGAGDNQPQHF
TRBJ1-2,TRBV15,CATSRDLGPHRYGYTF
TRBJ1-5,TRBV27,CASSARRDFNQPQHF
TRBJ2-3,TRBV5-1,CASSLVGSSGDTQYF
TRBJ1-4,TRBV15,CATSTGGTEGEKLFF
TRBJ1-3,TRBV4-1,CASSQDGTFSGNTIYF
TRBJ1-2,TRBV29-1,CSVASLKEGYTF
TRBJ2-4,TRBV7-9,CASSSTWTVSKNIQYF
TRBJ2-1,TRBV5-4,CASSLIRLAGENNEQFF
TRBJ2-7,TRBV7-9,CASTPPGRSYEQYF
TRBJ2-7,TRBV10-2,CASSAQGGGPYEQYF
NA,TRBV4-1,CASSQMSSYEQYF
TRBJ1-1,TRBV7-6,CASSPAPGTEAFF
TRBJ1-1,TRBV4-1,CASSQQDRRLAEAFF
TRBJ2-1,TRBV15,CATSRVLGQGSHNEQFF
TRBJ2-7,TRBV5-6,CASSSGPYEQYF
TRBJ2-3,TRBV5-4,CASSVPLAGTDTQYF
TRBJ2-7,TRBV25-1,CASSDIGGFYEQYF
TRBJ2-7,TRBV10-3,CAAATGSYEQYF
TRBJ2-7,TRBV19,CASSTPGAGGLGEQYF
TRBJ2-7,TRBV5-1,CASSLPGAYEQYF
TRBJ2-1,TRBV6-5,CASRLTGFADNEQFF
TRBJ1-2,TRBV28,CASRPSAAGHVLYGYTF
TRBJ2-7,TRBV25-1,CASSVNQVPYEQYF
TRBJ2-1,TRBV4-2,CASSQGSLAAYNEQFF
TRBJ1-1,TRBV5-4,CASFFGGGYTEAFF
TRBJ2-4,TRBV4-3,CASSQIGHSGDIQYF
TRBJ2-5,TRBV5-1,CASSYLAGQQETQYF
TRBJ1-6,TRBV27,CASSFGDSPLHF
TRBJ2-1,TRBV29-1,CSVLPRSYNEQFF